The text below deals with one T cell receptor beta chain. Germline CDR1 SGHDT, CDR2 YYEEEE. CDR3 length equals 13 residues. The germline V and J ends were trimmed by 0 bases and 6 bases, with 7 bases remaining between them. The data originate from a study of control samples from healthy donors and cancer patients. Assay: immunoSEQ multiplex PCR; the TCRdb copy retains only in-frame clones and omits some. Of about 100,000 clones listed, 85% to 95% were seen once; the top ten hold less than 10%. Sequencing was carried out using blood. The source is a man younger than 35 in good health. J is TRBJ1-5 and V is TRBV5-6; D gene uncertain. CDR3 bases: TGTGCCAGCAGCTTGGAGGGAACTCAGCCCCAGCATTTT. It yields the protein CASSLEGTQPQHF.